What follows are 10 T cell receptor beta chains derived from one specimen sequenced in a study of CD8+ T cells in alopecia areata. The treatment denotes: oral pan-JAK inhibitor, 5-10 mg twice daily. Sequencing relied on a cDNA template that was reverse transcribed from extracted RNA. The table came from immunoSEQ multiplex PCR; TCRdb's copy has only in-frame clones and leaves some out. The top ten clones hold under 1.5% of a sample with roughly 190,000 clones, around 60% of them seen once. The sample here was CD4+ T cells sorted from blood, taken around week 50, from a patient treated with tofacitinib. Receptors originate from a human donor with alopecia areata.

For this clone: The same CDR3 also results from other DNA sequences found in this sample. V is TRBV30 and J is TRBJ2-7; D gene unclear. In germline, CDR1 is GTSNPN, CDR2 SVGIG (reference sequence). V lost 0 bases to trimming and J lost 2 bases, with 5 bases between them. The CDR3 extends over 12 amino acids. CDR3 sequence reads: CAWSVGPYEQYF. The CDR3 DNA reads TGTGCCTGGAGTGTAGGTCCCTACGAGCAGTACTTC.

This clone was observed a few times. J is TRBJ2-2 and V is TRBV2, with unresolved D. CDR3 length equals 13 residues. V gave up 4 bases and J gave up 2 bases, with 5 bases separating them. The germline V gene encodes CDR1 SNHLY and CDR2 FYNNEI. The CDR3 region is CASSVANTGELFF. CDR3 coding DNA: TGTGCCAGCAGTGTAGCCAACACCGGGGAGCTGTTTTTT.

The rearrangement links TRBV9 to TRBJ2-7; the D call may be TRBD1 or TRBD2 (5 bases each). This CDR3 is 14 amino acids long. The ends were cut back, 3 bases at V and 6 bases at J, with 16 bases in the middle. The germline gives CDR1 SGDLS, CDR2 YYNGEE. CDR3 nucleotides: TGTGCCAGCAGCGCATGGGACGGCGGAGGCGAGCAGTACTTC. The encoded protein is CASSAWDGGGEQYF.

This clone was detected only once. The chain recombines TRBV29-1 with TRBJ2-5, with D tentatively TRBD1 (7 bases). Per the germline V gene, CDR1 is SQVTM and CDR2 is ANQGSEA. This CDR3 has 13 residues. V lost 6 bases, J lost 5 bases, and 16 bases lay in between. CDR3 in DNA: TGCAGCGTCACCAAGGAGGGGGCGGAGACCCAGTACTTC. Protein sequence: CSVTKEGAETQYF.

The chain is built from TRBV10-3 and TRBJ2-3; 9 nucleotides line up with TRBD1. J was trimmed by 8 bases and V by 10 bases; bases with no gene match: 10. In germline, CDR1 is ENHRY, CDR2 SYGVKD. This CDR3 has 13 amino acids. DNA for the CDR3: TGTGCCACGACCCTACAGGGGGCGCCTACGCAGTATTTT. Protein: CATTLQGAPTQYF.

J is TRBJ2-5 and V is TRBV9; D unclear. Trimming took off 0 bases at V and 3 bases at J, with 6 bases between the two ends. Per germline, CDR1 SGDLS and CDR2 YYNGEE. The CDR3 loop spans 13 amino acids. CDR3 region: CASSVGSEETQYF. CDR3 nucleotide sequence: TGTGCCAGCAGCGTAGGCAGCGAAGAGACCCAGTACTTC. Drawing the rest from reference TRBV9 and TRBJ2-5, the complete variable domain is DSGVTQTPKHLITATGQRVTLRCSPRSGDLSVYWYQQSLDQGLQFLIQYYNGEERAKGNILERFSAQQFPDLHSELNLSSLELGDSALYFCASSVGSEETQYFGPGTRLLVL.

The genes are TRBV7-2 and TRBJ2-1; D is unresolved. The CDR3 length is 13 residues. Germline V lookup: CDR1 SGHTA, CDR2 FQGNSA. Trimming took off 4 bases at V and 5 bases at J, with 9 bases between the two ends. The CDR3 here is CASSYPNDNEQFF. CDR3 DNA: TGTGCCAGCAGCTACCCTAACGACAATGAGCAGTTCTTC.

V is TRBV27 and J is TRBJ1-2, with D unresolved. This CDR3 contains 12 residues. Germline CDR1 is MNHEY and CDR2 is SMNVEV (reference sequence). The V end was cut by 8 bases, the J end by 1 base, with 8 bases between. The CDR3 DNA is TGTGCCAGCGGAGGGATTAACTATGGCTACACCTTC. Translated: CASGGINYGYTF.

The genes are TRBV6-1 and TRBJ1-6; no reliable D call. This CDR3 comprises 13 residues. Per the germline V gene, CDR1 is MNHNS and CDR2 is SASEGT. V dropped 2 bases and J dropped 6 bases, with 5 bases sitting between them. The CDR3 region is CASSEIGNSPLHF. CDR3 nucleotides: TGTGCCAGCAGTGAAATCGGTAATTCACCCCTCCACTTT.

The chain uses TRBV30 and TRBJ2-7; D remains ambiguous. The germline V gene encodes CDR1 GTSNPN and CDR2 SVGIG (reference sequence). Trimming shortened V by 1 base and J by 6 bases, and 10 bases separated the two germline ends. This CDR3 spans 12 amino acids. CDR3 amino acids: CAWSASPGEQYF. CDR3 sequence (DNA): TGTGCCTGGAGTGCATCCCCCGGCGAGCAGTACTTC.